These 26 T cell receptor beta chains originate from one sample sequenced in a study of control samples from healthy donors and cancer patients. Using immunoSEQ multiplex PCR, the repertoire was profiled, and TCRdb retains in-frame clones only, with some absent. The data show over 100,000 clones, with 80% to 95% seen just once and 2% to 3% held by the top ten. Sequenced input: blood. The receptors derive from a man aged 40-49 years in good health.

This clone was picked up one time. V is TRBV10-3 and J is TRBJ1-2; no definite D call. The CDR3 spans 15 residues. With 2 bases removed from V and 0 bases from J, the gap between germline ends came to 10 bases. Germline V gene data show CDR1 as ENHRY and CDR2 as SYGVKD. CDR3 sequence: CAISERNKANYGYTF. CDR3 in DNA: TGTGCCATCAGTGAGAGGAACAAAGCTAACTATGGCTACACCTTC.

The chain recombines TRBV18 with TRBJ1-1; TRBD1 aligns across 7 bases. This CDR3 comprises 17 residues. The V gene's germline CDR1 is KGHSH and CDR2 LQKENI. The V segment lost 3 bases and the J segment 4 bases; nucleotides outside the gene matches: 14. CDR3 coding DNA: TGTGCCAGCTCACCCCTTTCGGGGGCAGGGGGAAGCACTGAAGCTTTCTTT. This codes for CASSPLSGAGGSTEAFF.

Regarding this clone: Compared with germline, one end of the junction differs, possibly owing to a read error. The chain combines TRBV19 with TRBJ1-5; D possibly corresponds to TRBD1 (5 bases). Germline-derived CDR1 and CDR2 are LNHDA and SQIVND (reference sequence). This CDR3 is 15 amino acids long. The CDR3 DNA is TGTGCCAGTAGTTTAGAGGGGAATAGCAATCAGCCCCAGCATTTT. Translating it yields CASSLEGNSNQPQHF. Filled out from reference TRBV19 and TRBJ1-5, the complete variable domain reads DGGITQSPKYLFRKEGQNVTLSCEQNLNHDAMYWYRQDPGQGLRLIYYSQIVNDFQKGDIAEGYSVSREKKESFPLTVTSAQKNPTAFYLCASSLEGNSNQPQHFGDGTRLSIL.

This chain uses TRBV5-4 with TRBJ1-2; possible D gene TRBD1, 5 bases. V was shortened by 2 bases and J by 1 base, with 12 bases between the two germline ends. CDR1 SGHNT and CDR2 YYREEE come from the germline V gene (reference sequence). The length of the CDR3 is 15 residues. The CDR3 region has the DNA TGTGCCAGCAGCTTCGTGGGGCGAATTAACTATGGCTACACCTTC. It encodes CASSFVGRINYGYTF.

The CDR3 DNA reads as TGCAGTGCTAGTCAGATCCGGGTCTCCGGGGAGACCCAGTACTTC. This gives the protein CSASQIRVSGETQYF. The chain links TRBV20-1 to TRBJ2-5; D gene unclear. The CDR3 spans 15 residues. CDR1 and CDR2 (germline): DFQATT, SNEGSKA (reference sequence). V was pared by 3 bases and J by 5 bases, with 19 bases between.

The chain has TRBV10-3 and TRBJ2-1; TRBD2 aligns across 11 bases. CDR3 size: 16 residues. J was trimmed by 7 bases and V by 3 bases; bases with no gene match: 8. CDR1 and CDR2 (germline): ENHRY, SYGVKD. CDR3 region: CAISDGRSSGGNEQFF. CDR3 DNA sequence: TGTGCCATCAGTGATGGGAGGTCTAGCGGGGGGAATGAGCAGTTCTTC.

A few counts support this clone. This chain links TRBV27 with TRBJ2-7, with D perhaps matching TRBD1 or TRBD2 (6 bases each). The V end lost 6 bases, the J end lost 0 bases, and 12 bases lay between the germline ends. The CDR3 is 14 residues long. CDR1 and CDR2 from the germline V gene are MNHEY and SMNVEV (reference sequence). The CDR3 bases are TGTGCCAGCAGATTAGGGGGGCCCTCCTACGAGCAGTACTTC. Encoded protein: CASRLGGPSYEQYF.

The V call is TRBV11-2, the J call TRBJ2-3; 7 nucleotides match TRBD2. The ends lost 1 base at V and 0 bases at J; junction bases unmatched: 7. The germline V gene encodes CDR1 SGHAT and CDR2 FQNNGV. CDR3 length: 17 amino acids. CDR3 nucleotides: TGTGCCAGCAGCTTAGGCGGGAGCGGGGAAAGCACAGATACGCAGTATTTT. Encoded protein: CASSLGGSGESTDTQYF.

The rearrangement uses TRBV12-3 or TRBV12-4 and TRBJ2-2; D possibly matches TRBD1 or TRBD2 (5 bases each). Trimming shortened V by 6 bases and J by 6 bases, and 11 bases separated the two germline ends. The CDR3 runs 13 residues. The CDR3 region is CASSRDPPGELFF. Written as DNA, the CDR3 is TGTGCCAGCAGCCGGGACCCTCCCGGGGAGCTGTTTTTT.

Comment on this clone: Its ends do not fully match the called genes, so a read error is possible. CDR3 sequence (DNA): TGTGCCAGTTCGGGACCGAATACCGGGGAGCTGTTTTTT. Translating it yields CASSGPNTGELFF. V is TRBV5-4 and J is TRBJ2-2, with D possibly being TRBD1 or TRBD2 (5 bases each). CDR3 length equals 13 residues. CDR1 is SGHNT and CDR2 is YYREEE in the germline V gene (reference sequence).

V gene TRBV3-1 (or the pseudogene TRBV3-2) combines with J gene TRBJ2-4; D is undetermined. V shed 1 base and J shed 9 bases, with 16 bases lying between them. Germline values: CDR1 LGHDT, CDR2 YNNKEL (reference sequence). The CDR3 contains 15 residues. The CDR3 nucleotides read TGTGCCAGCAGCCAAGTCAGTGGGGTTTTTCGCATTCAGTACTTC. This sequence encodes CASSQVSGVFRIQYF.

V is TRBV19 and J is TRBJ1-4; D gene uncertain. The CDR3 length is 15 residues. V was clipped by 3 bases and J by 0 bases, with 8 bases between them. Per germline, CDR1 LNHDA and CDR2 SQIVND (reference sequence). The CDR3 sequence: CASSISPATNEKLFF. As DNA, the CDR3 is TGTGCCAGTAGTATTTCCCCAGCAACTAATGAAAAACTGTTTTTT.

The chain is built from TRBV28 and TRBJ1-5; possibly TRBD1 for D (6 bases). The CDR3 has 14 amino acids. The germline V gene has CDR1 MDHEN and CDR2 SYDVKM. Trimming pared 10 bases from V and 11 bases from J, leaving 24 bases between. The CDR3 sequence: CATTKSGGLEAQHF. The CDR3 bases are TGTGCCACCACAAAGAGCGGGGGGCTTGAGGCCCAGCATTTT.

A word on this clone: The sample carries other DNA sequences with the same CDR3. V is TRBV2 and J is TRBJ1-1; TRBD1 might be the D (5 bases). Trimming stripped 5 bases from V and 1 base from J, with 8 bases between. This CDR3 is 13 amino acids long. Germline loops: CDR1 SNHLY, CDR2 FYNNEI. CDR3 nucleotide sequence: TGTGCCAGCAGTCGGGACGGGAACACTGAAGCTTTCTTT. It is translated as CASSRDGNTEAFF.

This clone turned up a few times. The chain links TRBV5-1 to TRBJ2-1, with TRBD2 matching over 12 bases. CDR1 and CDR2 (germline): SGHRS, YFSETQ. The CDR3 totals 17 residues. The V and J ends lost 3 bases and 4 bases, in that order; junction bases with no gene match: 8. The chain's CDR3 is CASSWGPGLAGYNEQFF. The DNA of the CDR3 is TGCGCCAGCAGCTGGGGACCGGGACTAGCGGGTTACAATGAGCAGTTCTTC.

This sequence joins TRBV6-1 and TRBJ2-3, with D unclear. The V end was cut by 4 bases, the J end by 2 bases, with 16 bases between. Germline CDR1 MNHNS, CDR2 SASEGT. This CDR3 comprises 16 residues. CDR3 nucleotides: TGTGCCAGCAGTGCCCAGACGGGCCTTTTCACAGATACGCAGTATTTT. This encodes CASSAQTGLFTDTQYF.

CDR3 DNA: TGTGCCAGCGATGCAACAGGGAACGAGCAGTACTTC. This codes for CASDATGNEQYF. V usage is TRBV5-5 and J usage is TRBJ2-7, with a weak D call TRBD1 (6 bases). The CDR3 extends over 12 amino acids. Per germline, CDR1 SGHKS and CDR2 YYEKEE (reference sequence). V was pared by 7 bases and J by 5 bases, with 13 bases between.

The V gene is TRBV7-3, the J gene TRBJ2-1, with TRBD2 matching over 13 bases. With 2 bases clipped from V and 7 bases from J, the junction kept 11 bases outside the gene matches. CDR1 and CDR2 from the germline V gene are SGHTA and FQGTGA. This CDR3 contains 18 residues. In DNA form, the CDR3 reads TGTGCCAGCAGCTTAGGTAGTTTGGGGACTAGCGGGGAAAATGAGCAGTTCTTC. Translating it yields CASSLGSLGTSGENEQFF.

This chain uses TRBV6-5 with TRBJ1-1, with a tentative D call TRBD1 (5 bases). Trimming shortened V by 10 bases and J by 1 base, and 13 bases separated the two germline ends. The length of the CDR3 is 13 residues. Germline values: CDR1 MNHEY, CDR2 SVGAGI. Here the CDR3 DNA reads TGTGCCAACCAGAGGCAGGGGAACACTGAAGCTTTCTTT. It yields the protein CANQRQGNTEAFF.

The chain is built from TRBV5-1 and TRBJ2-5; D call uncertain. Germline V lookup: CDR1 SGHRS, CDR2 YFSETQ. V was shortened by 4 bases and J by 5 bases, with 12 bases between the two germline ends. The CDR3 totals 13 residues. The CDR3 sequence is CASSPLSGETQYF. For the CDR3, the DNA is TGCGCCAGCAGCCCACTGAGTGGGGAGACCCAGTACTTC.

This clone was detected only once. The rearrangement uses TRBV6-6 and TRBJ2-5, with a tentative D call TRBD2 (5 bases). This CDR3 region has 13 residues. In germline, CDR1 is MNHNY, CDR2 SVGAGI (reference sequence). Trimming left V 4 bases short and J 5 bases short, with 11 bases between. The CDR3 region is CASSLAPGETQYF. As DNA, the CDR3 is TGTGCCAGCAGTTTGGCGCCGGGGGAGACCCAGTACTTC.

This clone was seen once. V and J are TRBV5-4 and TRBJ1-2; D call uncertain. CDR3 length equals 13 residues. Trimming took 4 bases from V and 2 from J, leaving 9 bases between them. Germline values: CDR1 SGHNT, CDR2 YYREEE (reference sequence). The CDR3 region is CASSREGNYGYTF. CDR3 coding DNA: TGTGCCAGCAGCAGGGAGGGAAACTATGGCTACACCTTC. Complete variable domain (other parts from reference TRBV5-4 and TRBJ1-2): ETGVTQSPTHLIKTRGQQVTLRCSSQSGHNTVSWYQQALGQGPQFIFQYYREEENGRGNFPPRFSGLQFPNYSSELNVNALELDDSALYLCASSREGNYGYTFGSGTRLTVV.

The J gene is TRBJ1-3, the V gene TRBV29-1; D is unclear. Germline CDR1 and CDR2: SQVTM and ANQGSEA. The V gene lost 4 bases and the J gene lost 0 bases, with 7 bases spanning the gap. The CDR3 covers 13 residues. CDR3 region: CSVVKNSGNTIYF. The CDR3 nucleotides are TGCAGCGTTGTCAAAAACTCTGGAAACACCATATATTTT. The full variable domain, its missing parts supplied by reference TRBV29-1 and TRBJ1-3, is SAVISQKPSRDICQRGTSLTIQCQVDSQVTMMFWYRQQPGQSLTLIATANQGSEATYESGFVIDKFPISRPNLTFSTLTVSNMSPEDSSIYLCSVVKNSGNTIYFGEGSWLTVV.

V usage is TRBV19 and J usage is TRBJ1-1; a weak D match, TRBD1 (6 bases). Germline lookup yields CDR1 LNHDA and CDR2 SQIVND (reference sequence). The V end lost 7 bases, the J end lost 3 bases, and 12 bases lay between the germline ends. The CDR3 has 13 residues. DNA for the CDR3: TGTGCCAGTATACAGGGATCGGACACTGAAGCTTTCTTT. Its translation: CASIQGSDTEAFF. The full variable domain, rest sourced from reference TRBV19 and TRBJ1-1, is DGGITQSPKYLFRKEGQNVTLSCEQNLNHDAMYWYRQDPGQGLRLIYYSQIVNDFQKGDIAEGYSVSREKKESFPLTVTSAQKNPTAFYLCASIQGSDTEAFFGQGTRLTVV.

This chain links TRBV27 with TRBJ1-1; a possible D gene is TRBD1 (6 bases). The germline V gene has CDR1 MNHEY and CDR2 SMNVEV (reference sequence). V was cut by 7 bases and J by 1 base, with 10 bases left in between. This CDR3 spans 13 amino acids. Written as DNA, the CDR3 is TGTGCCAGCACACAGACAGGGAACACTGAAGCTTTCTTT. Its translation is CASTQTGNTEAFF.

The rearrangement uses TRBV24-1 and TRBJ2-3; a possible D gene is TRBD1 (6 bases). The CDR3 totals 15 residues. Deletions cut 1 base from V and 4 bases from J, with 11 bases between. Looked up from germline, CDR1 is KGHDR and CDR2 is SFDVKD. CDR3 bases: TGTGCCACCAGTGATTTAGGGTCAGGGGCAGATACGCAGTATTTT. It is translated as CATSDLGSGADTQYF.